Shown below are 24 T cell receptor beta chains from a single sample sequenced in a study of cytomegalovirus exposure and HLA in healthy donors. Use of 60 Vbeta and 13 Jbeta primers characterized the PCR. Clones were sequenced by immunoSEQ multiplex PCR, and TCRdb holds only the in-frame ones, with some missing. The sample consists of over 150,000 clones, around four fifths of them appearing once. Input material: PBMCs. The source is a woman in her forties or fifties in good health and CMV-seronegative.

This clone has a single count. The chain has TRBV28 and TRBJ2-7; possibly TRBD2 for D (6 bases). The CDR3 totals 13 residues. Trimming pared 8 bases from V and 4 bases from J, leaving 15 bases between. CDR1 MDHEN and CDR2 SYDVKM come from the germline V gene. CDR3: CASVGGGLYEQYF. Written as DNA, the CDR3 is TGTGCCAGCGTTGGCGGAGGGTTATACGAGCAGTACTTC.

This chain uses TRBV7-9 with TRBJ2-7; 12 bases align to TRBD2. Trimming took 1 base from V and 6 from J; bases not matched to a gene: 16. The CDR3 length is 19 residues. Germline values: CDR1 SEHNR, CDR2 FQNEAQ (reference sequence). The CDR3 loop is CASSLDLPASGRAPREQYF. In DNA, the CDR3 is TGTGCCAGCAGCTTAGACCTCCCGGCTAGCGGGAGGGCCCCCCGCGAGCAGTACTTC. The whole variable domain, filled in from reference TRBV7-9 and TRBJ2-7, reads DTGVSQNPRHKITKRGQNVTFRCDPISEHNRLYWYRQTLGQGPEFLTYFQNEAQLEKSRLLSDRFSAERPKGSFSTLEIQRTEQGDSAMYLCASSLDLPASGRAPREQYFGPGTRLTVT.

The sample holds one count of this clone. The J gene is TRBJ2-5, the V gene TRBV30, with TRBD1 matching 10 bases. With V trimmed by 5 bases and J by 4 bases, 13 bases remained unmatched. The germline CDR1 and CDR2 sequences are GTSNPN and SVGIG (reference sequence). CDR3 length equals 16 residues. CDR3 residues: CAWSSRDRGSLETQYF. The CDR3 DNA is TGTGCCTGGTCTAGTAGGGACAGGGGCTCTCTAGAGACCCAGTACTTC.

V gene TRBV4-3 combines with J gene TRBJ2-5, with 8 bases that match TRBD2. CDR3 length equals 18 residues. CDR1 is LGHNA, CDR2 YSLEER, per germline. V lost 0 bases, J lost 4 bases, and 13 bases stayed unmatched. CDR3 in amino acids: CASSQDLGLAGWGETQYF. DNA for the CDR3: TGCGCCAGCAGCCAAGATCTTGGGCTAGCGGGCTGGGGAGAGACCCAGTACTTC.

The chain couples TRBV28 to TRBJ2-1; weak D call: TRBD1 (6 bases). The CDR3 spans 15 residues. Deletions cut 6 bases from V and 8 bases from J, with 20 bases between. Per germline, CDR1 MDHEN and CDR2 SYDVKM. CDR3 bases: TGTGCCAGCAGCACCCCGGGACATAGTGTTGATGAGCAGTTCTTC. Its translation is CASSTPGHSVDEQFF.

The sample holds a few counts of this clone. Mismatch with germline at one junction end may stem from a read error. V is TRBV27 and J is TRBJ2-7; perhaps TRBD2 as D (6 bases). Germline loops: CDR1 MNHEY, CDR2 SMNVEV (reference sequence). The CDR3 sequence is 14 residues long. CDR3 sequence (DNA): TGTGCCAGCAGTTTATCAGGAGGGTCCTCCGAGCAGTACTTC. It specifies CASSLSGGSSEQYF.

The chain links TRBV5-1 to TRBJ2-6; D is ambiguous. V was trimmed by 4 bases and J by 0 bases, leaving 8 bases between them. The V gene's germline CDR1 is SGHRS and CDR2 YFSETQ. This CDR3 spans 15 amino acids. The CDR3: CASSPISSGANVLTF. CDR3 DNA sequence: TGCGCCAGCAGCCCGATTAGCTCTGGGGCCAACGTCCTGACTTTC. The variable domain in full, completed from reference TRBV5-1 and TRBJ2-6, reads KAGVTQTPRYLIKTRGQQVTLSCSPISGHRSVSWYQQTPGQGLQFLFEYFSETQRNKGNFPGRFSGRQFSNSRSEMNVSTLELGDSALYLCASSPISSGANVLTFGAGSRLTVL.

CDR3: CASSQTSGRVDEQFF. CDR3 coding DNA: TGTGCCAGCAGCCAAACTAGCGGGAGGGTTGATGAGCAGTTCTTC. The gene calls are TRBV6-6 and TRBJ2-1; TRBD2 agrees at 13 bases. Germline V gene data show CDR1 as MNHNY and CDR2 as SVGAGI (reference sequence). The CDR3 contains 15 residues. V was pared by 6 bases and J by 8 bases, with 7 bases of the junction left unmatched.

The rearrangement joins TRBV7-6 to TRBJ1-3; D perhaps matches TRBD1 (5 bases). The germline V gene has CDR1 SGHVS and CDR2 FNYEAQ. CDR3 length equals 16 residues. V lost 4 bases to trimming and J lost 0 bases, with 13 bases between them. CDR3 residues: CASSSGRGLSGNTIYF. CDR3 coding DNA: TGTGCCAGCAGCTCGGGCCGGGGACTCTCTGGAAACACCATATATTTT.

The chain uses TRBV7-9 and TRBJ2-7; 9 nucleotides match TRBD2. CDR1 is SEHNR, CDR2 FQNEAQ, per germline (reference sequence). After removal of 5 bases from V and 6 bases from J, the junction contained 5 bases not matched to a gene. This CDR3 contains 13 residues. CDR3 protein: CASSPTTSGEQYF. CDR3 coding DNA: TGTGCCAGCAGCCCTACGACTAGCGGCGAGCAGTACTTC.

The chain combines TRBV28 with TRBJ2-7, with TRBD1 as a possible D gene (6 bases). The germline CDR1 and CDR2 sequences are MDHEN and SYDVKM. Deletions cut 7 bases from V and 6 bases from J, with 16 bases between. This CDR3 comprises 13 residues. In DNA, the CDR3 is TGTGCCAGCACCCTTCTATTCAGGGGCGAGCAGTACTTC. Residues: CASTLLFRGEQYF.

The CDR3 reads CASSWGQAIEAFF. The DNA for the CDR3 is TGTGCCAGCAGCTGGGGACAGGCAATTGAAGCTTTCTTT. The gene calls are TRBV11-2 and TRBJ1-1, with 8 bases lining up with TRBD1. J lost 7 bases, V lost 4 bases, and 5 bases had no gene match. Germline CDR1 and CDR2: SGHAT and FQNNGV. The CDR3 contains 13 residues. Full variable domain (outside the CDR3, taken from reference TRBV11-2 and TRBJ1-1): EAGVAQSPRYKIIEKRQSVAFWCNPISGHATLYWYQQILGQGPKLLIQFQNNGVVDDSQLPKDRFSAERLKGVDSTLKIQPAKLEDSAVYLCASSWGQAIEAFFGQGTRLTVV.

This chain uses TRBV6-4 with TRBJ2-7; TRBD1 aligns across 11 bases. The germline CDR1 and CDR2 sequences are MRHNA and SNTAGT. V lost 0 bases, J lost 3 bases, and 7 bases stayed unmatched. This CDR3 contains 17 residues. The CDR3 reads CASSDSNGQGANYEQYF. CDR3 nucleotides: TGTGCCAGCAGTGACTCGAACGGACAGGGGGCCAACTACGAGCAGTACTTC.

J is TRBJ1-3 and V is TRBV29-1; 12 nucleotides align to TRBD1. V was clipped by 7 bases and J by 4 bases; unmatched bases: 5. The CDR3 runs to 14 residues. CDR1 SQVTM and CDR2 ANQGSEA come from the germline V gene. CDR3 residues: CSATGTGGGNTIYF. The CDR3 DNA reads as TGCAGCGCAACCGGGACAGGGGGCGGAAACACCATATATTTT.

The V and J genes are TRBV5-1 and TRBJ2-2; TRBD1 aligns across 12 bases. The CDR3 runs to 16 residues. The germline V gene encodes CDR1 SGHRS and CDR2 YFSETQ. V was pared by 0 bases and J by 5 bases, with 2 bases of the junction left unmatched. The CDR3 spells CASSLEGQGATGELFF. The CDR3 DNA reads TGCGCCAGCAGCTTGGAGGGACAGGGGGCAACCGGGGAGCTGTTTTTT.

The genes are TRBV6-4 and TRBJ1-1; the D is unclear. Germline-derived CDR1 and CDR2 are MRHNA and SNTAGT. Trimming shortened V by 5 bases and J by 14 bases, and 27 bases separated the two germline ends. The CDR3 spans 15 residues. CDR3 in amino acids: CASSRLTGGVCGSFF. Here the CDR3 DNA reads TGTGCCAGCAGTCGGCTCACGGGAGGCGTGTGCGGGAGCTTCTTT.

This chain joins TRBV5-5 and TRBJ1-2; D not resolved. The CDR3 runs 13 residues. The ends were cut back, 0 bases at V and 5 bases at J, with 8 bases in the middle. Germline loops: CDR1 SGHKS, CDR2 YYEKEE (reference sequence). This CDR3 reads CASSLEGEYGYTF. Here the CDR3 DNA reads TGTGCCAGCAGCTTGGAAGGAGAATATGGCTACACCTTC.

Details on this clone: A junction end diverges from the germline sequence, so it may reflect a read error. This chain joins TRBV4-3 and TRBJ1-1; the match to TRBD1 covers 9 bases. There are 15 residues in the CDR3. The V gene's germline CDR1 is LGHNA and CDR2 YSLEER. The DNA of the CDR3 is TGCGCCAGCAGCCTCCTGACAGGGGGGAACACTGAAGATTTCTTT. Protein: CASSLLTGGNTEDFF.

The chain carries TRBV19 and TRBJ1-1; a weak D match, TRBD1 (6 bases). Germline-derived CDR1 and CDR2 are LNHDA and SQIVND (reference sequence). The CDR3 runs 15 residues. Trimming shortened V by 7 bases and J by 9 bases, and 24 bases separated the two germline ends. CDR3 region: CASTPLWTVEAKAFF. CDR3 sequence (DNA): TGTGCCAGTACTCCCCTCTGGACAGTCGAAGCGAAAGCTTTCTTT. The full variable domain, completed using reference TRBV19 and TRBJ1-1, is DGGITQSPKYLFRKEGQNVTLSCEQNLNHDAMYWYRQDPGQGLRLIYYSQIVNDFQKGDIAEGYSVSREKKESFPLTVTSAQKNPTAFYLCASTPLWTVEAKAFFGQGTRLTVV.

In DNA form, the CDR3 reads TGTGCCAGCAGCTGGGGGCGGGGGCCGGTCGAGCAGTACTTC. It codes for CASSWGRGPVEQYF. This chain links TRBV7-9 with TRBJ2-7; D possibly corresponds to TRBD2 (7 bases). Germline CDR1 reads SEHNR; CDR2 reads FQNEAQ (reference sequence). The CDR3 contains 14 residues. V lost 4 bases and J 6 bases, leaving 16 bases between the germline ends. The full variable domain, completed using reference TRBV7-9 and TRBJ2-7, is DTGVSQNPRHKITKRGQNVTFRCDPISEHNRLYWYRQTLGQGPEFLTYFQNEAQLEKSRLLSDRFSAERPKGSFSTLEIQRTEQGDSAMYLCASSWGRGPVEQYFGPGTRLTVT.

This chain joins TRBV11-2 and TRBJ2-7; D may be TRBD2 (6 bases). The V end was cut by 1 base, the J end by 6 bases, with 25 bases between. Per germline, CDR1 SGHAT and CDR2 FQNNGV. The CDR3 has 18 amino acids. As DNA, the CDR3 is TGTGCCAGCAGCTTAGTTTTCATCGGGGTTGGGGACTCTTTCGAGCAGTACTTC. It specifies CASSLVFIGVGDSFEQYF.

The chain is built from TRBV10-3 and TRBJ1-5; perhaps TRBD1 as D (6 bases). V was trimmed by 3 bases and J by 1 base, leaving 10 bases between them. The CDR3 has 15 residues. Germline CDR1 and CDR2: ENHRY and SYGVKD. DNA of the CDR3: TGTGCCATCAGTGAAGGGACACTGAGCAATCAGCCCCAGCATTTT. Its translation is CAISEGTLSNQPQHF.

The chain has TRBV28 and TRBJ1-2; D is possibly TRBD1 (6 bases). The CDR3 sequence is 16 residues long. Germline CDR1 is MDHEN and CDR2 is SYDVKM. V shed 10 bases and J shed 0 bases, with 21 bases lying between them. The CDR3 here is CATWEGVSVPNYGYTF. The CDR3 DNA follows: TGTGCCACCTGGGAGGGGGTATCAGTCCCTAACTATGGCTACACCTTC.

This clone appeared a few times. The chain employs TRBV7-2 and TRBJ2-3; 7 nucleotides align to TRBD1. The CDR3 is 15 residues long. The trim removed 3 bases at V and 3 bases at J, leaving 6 bases unmatched. CDR1 and CDR2 (germline): SGHTA, FQGNSA. As DNA, the CDR3 is TGTGCCAGCAGCTTGGGACAGTTAAGGACAGATACGCAGTATTTT. It translates to CASSLGQLRTDTQYF.